The 23 T cell receptor beta chains reported below all come from one sample, sequenced in a study of shared clonotypes between healthy human individuals. Some clones are missing from TCRdb's copy, which holds only in-frame ones; the method was immunoSEQ multiplex PCR. The table records 2.3 million or so clones, 93% of them present only once. The source material was naive CD4+ T cells from PBMCs. Regarding subset: CD45RA+ positively selected. The source of these receptors is a man aged 18 to 35 in good health. Some clones in this sample may be carry-over from other donors' samples.

In regard to this clone: This same CDR3 is encoded by further DNA sequences in the sample. The gene calls are TRBV27 and TRBJ2-1; tentatively, D is TRBD1 (5 bases). The CDR3 runs 14 residues. Per the germline V gene, CDR1 is MNHEY and CDR2 is SMNVEV (reference sequence). The V gene lost 0 bases and the J gene lost 4 bases, with 7 bases spanning the gap. The DNA for the CDR3 is TGTGCCAGCAGTTTATCGGGGCCTTACAATGAGCAGTTCTTC. Encoded protein: CASSLSGPYNEQFF.

The V gene is TRBV9, the J gene TRBJ2-3, with D tentatively TRBD2 (6 bases). V lost 0 bases, J lost 6 bases, and 14 bases lay in between. This CDR3 spans 15 amino acids. Germline CDR1 and CDR2: SGDLS and YYNGEE. The DNA of the CDR3 is TGTGCCAGCAGCGTAGCTCCCAGTGGGGGGGATACGCAGTATTTT. This translates into CASSVAPSGGDTQYF.

This clone turned up a few times. The same CDR3 arises from other DNA sequences in this sample as well. The chain joins TRBV19 to TRBJ2-6, with a possible D match to TRBD2 (5 bases). Trimming stripped 3 bases from V and 2 bases from J, with 5 bases between. This CDR3 has 14 amino acids. From germline, CDR1 is LNHDA and CDR2 SQIVND (reference sequence). The CDR3 DNA follows: TGTGCCAGTAGTATCGGGGCTGGGGCCAACGTCCTGACTTTC. Encoded protein: CASSIGAGANVLTF.

This chain uses TRBV18 with TRBJ1-1; no reliable D call. V shed 3 bases and J shed 5 bases, with 7 bases lying between them. CDR1 is KGHSH, CDR2 LQKENI, per germline. CDR3 length: 12 amino acids. The chain's CDR3 is CASSPQVTEAFF. CDR3 nucleotide sequence: TGTGCCAGCTCACCCCAAGTAACTGAAGCTTTCTTT.

The chain links TRBV7-3 to TRBJ2-3, with 9 nucleotides matching TRBD1. V lost 4 bases to trimming and J lost 5 bases; unmatched junction nucleotides: 4. The CDR3 has 14 residues. Germline V gene lookup returns CDR1 SGHTA and CDR2 FQGTGA. CDR3 nucleotide sequence: TGTGCCAGCAGCTATCGGACAGGGGAAGATACGCAGTATTTT. This translates into CASSYRTGEDTQYF.

This chain links TRBV28 with TRBJ1-3, with D perhaps matching TRBD1 (5 bases). The length of the CDR3 is 18 residues. The germline gives CDR1 MDHEN, CDR2 SYDVKM. Trimming removed 6 bases from V and 0 bases from J, with 21 bases in between. The CDR3 DNA sequence: TGTGCCAGCAGCCGTAGGATCAACAGGAAAGACTCTGGAAACACCATATATTTT. Translated: CASSRRINRKDSGNTIYF. The full variable domain, its missing parts supplied by reference TRBV28 and TRBJ1-3, is DVKVTQSSRYLVKRTGEKVFLECVQDMDHENMFWYRQDPGLGLRLIYFSYDVKMKEKGDIPEGYSVSREKKERFSLILESASTNQTSMYLCASSRRINRKDSGNTIYFGEGSWLTVV.

The genes are TRBV7-9 and TRBJ1-1; 8 nucleotides align to TRBD1. The CDR3 sequence is 15 residues long. The V gene's germline CDR1 is SEHNR and CDR2 FQNEAQ (reference sequence). J gave up 1 base and V 5 bases, and 6 bases lay outside the gene matches. This CDR3 reads CASSGIGTGNTEAFF. The DNA for the CDR3 is TGTGCCAGCAGCGGAATCGGGACAGGGAACACTGAAGCTTTCTTT.

V is TRBV4-1 and J is TRBJ1-3; the match to TRBD1 covers 8 bases. Germline trimming cut 0 bases from V and 4 bases from J; bases unmatched to any gene: 8. CDR1 and CDR2 (germline): MGHRA, YSYEKL. There are 17 residues in the CDR3. CDR3 in DNA: TGCGCCAGCAGCCAAGATAGACAGGGGATATACGGAAACACCATATATTTT. This translates into CASSQDRQGIYGNTIYF.

This rearrangement joins TRBV6-6 to TRBJ1-1; D is uncertain. CDR3 size: 15 residues. Trimming cost V 2 bases and J 11 bases, with 21 bases left between them. Germline V CDR1 and CDR2: MNHNY, SVGAGI (reference sequence). The chain's CDR3 is CASSYPAQGSPAAFF. In DNA, the CDR3 is TGTGCCAGCAGTTACCCAGCGCAAGGAAGTCCTGCGGCTTTCTTT.

This sequence joins TRBV7-9 and TRBJ1-2; 10 nucleotides agree with TRBD1. Germline V gives CDR1 SEHNR, CDR2 FQNEAQ (reference sequence). The CDR3 totals 13 residues. The V and J ends lost 5 bases and 4 bases, in that order; junction bases with no gene match: 1. The CDR3 DNA reads as TGTGCCAGCAGCGGACAGGGGGGCTATGGCTACACCTTC. Encoded protein: CASSGQGGYGYTF.

This clone was counted once. CDR3 sequence (DNA): TGTGCCAGCAGTCCTGGTGGGGGTCTGTCTCGGCAGTACTTC. Amino acids: CASSPGGGLSRQYF. The chain carries TRBV5-4 and TRBJ2-7; D could derive from TRBD1 or TRBD2 (5 bases each). V lost 5 bases and J 9 bases, leaving 21 bases between the germline ends. CDR3 length: 14 residues. Per the germline V gene, CDR1 is SGHNT and CDR2 is YYREEE (reference sequence).

The V and J genes are TRBV16 and TRBJ2-7; a weak D match, TRBD1 (6 bases). From germline, CDR1 is KGHSY and CDR2 FQNENV. Trimming shortened V by 2 bases and J by 4 bases, and 15 bases separated the two germline ends. This CDR3 is 15 amino acids long. The chain's CDR3 is CASSQDTGKVYEQYF. In DNA form, the CDR3 reads TGTGCCAGCAGCCAAGATACAGGGAAGGTGTACGAGCAGTACTTC.

V and J are TRBV2 and TRBJ2-1; TRBD2 aligns across 12 bases. Trimming took 2 bases from V and 4 from J; bases not matched to a gene: 0. CDR1 is SNHLY and CDR2 is FYNNEI in the germline V gene. The CDR3 spans 15 residues. The CDR3 is CASSELAGGYNEQFF. The CDR3 region has the DNA TGTGCCAGCAGTGAACTAGCGGGAGGGTACAATGAGCAGTTCTTC. Using reference TRBV2 and TRBJ2-1 for the parts outside the CDR3, the full variable domain is EPEVTQTPSHQVTQMGQEVILRCVPISNHLYFYWYRQILGQKVEFLVSFYNNEISEKSEIFDDQFSVERPDGSNFTLKIRSTKLEDSAMYFCASSELAGGYNEQFFGPGTRLTVL.

V usage is TRBV7-9 and J usage is TRBJ1-5; 8 bases fit TRBD1. V lost 5 bases and J lost 6; bases outside the gene matches: 18. Germline V gene sequence: CDR1 SEHNR, CDR2 FQNEAQ (reference sequence). The CDR3 has 18 amino acids. The CDR3 bases are TGTGCCAGCAGCCCGGAACAGGGGGGGTGGCCTAGGGGTCAGCCCCAGCATTTT. Its protein is CASSPEQGGWPRGQPQHF.

CDR3 residues: CASTRERETQYF. CDR3 sequence (DNA): TGCGCCAGCACTCGGGAGAGGGAGACCCAGTACTTC. The genes are TRBV5-1 and TRBJ2-5; maybe TRBD2 (6 bases). The CDR3 is made up of 12 amino acids. Trimming shortened V by 6 bases and J by 5 bases, and 11 bases separated the two germline ends. CDR1 and CDR2 from the germline V gene are SGHRS and YFSETQ. The whole variable domain, filled in from reference TRBV5-1 and TRBJ2-5, reads KAGVTQTPRYLIKTRGQQVTLSCSPISGHRSVSWYQQTPGQGLQFLFEYFSETQRNKGNFPGRFSGRQFSNSRSEMNVSTLELGDSALYLCASTRERETQYFGPGTRLLVL.

V usage is TRBV7-9 and J usage is TRBJ2-1, with 7 bases matching TRBD1. CDR3 length equals 16 residues. Germline CDR1 is SEHNR and CDR2 is FQNEAQ (reference sequence). Trimming at V came to 5 bases and at J to 7 bases, leaving 14 bases not matched to a gene. The CDR3 loop is CASSPRVQGWVNEQFF. In nucleotides, the CDR3 is TGTGCCAGCAGCCCTAGGGTACAGGGGTGGGTGAATGAGCAGTTCTTC.

In regard to this clone: Mismatch with germline at one junction end may stem from a read error. The chain combines TRBV4-3 with TRBJ2-2, with TRBD2 identical over 10 bases. CDR1 LGHNA and CDR2 YSLEER come from the germline V gene. The CDR3 has 15 residues. CDR3 in amino acids: CASIQPGTSAGELFF. CDR3 DNA: TGCGCCAGCATCCAACCCGGGACTAGCGCCGGGGAGCTGTTTTTT.

The chain employs TRBV7-2 and TRBJ1-2, with D maybe TRBD1 (5 bases). The CDR3 spans 14 residues. Trimming removed 7 bases from V and 8 bases from J, with 20 bases in between. In germline, CDR1 is SGHTA, CDR2 FQGNSA. CDR3 region: CASNQDGARDGYTF. Written as DNA, the CDR3 is TGTGCCAGCAACCAAGACGGTGCAAGGGACGGCTACACCTTC.

The chain combines TRBV6-1 with TRBJ1-4; no clear D. In germline, CDR1 is MNHNS, CDR2 SASEGT. This CDR3 is 15 amino acids long. Trimming cost V 2 bases and J 8 bases, with 15 bases left between them. The CDR3 sequence is CASSETAGSREKLFF. The CDR3 DNA reads as TGTGCCAGCAGTGAAACGGCGGGGAGTCGAGAAAAACTGTTTTTT.

This sequence joins TRBV5-4 and TRBJ2-7; D gene ambiguous. CDR1 and CDR2 from the germline V gene are SGHNT and YYREEE (reference sequence). This CDR3 comprises 12 residues. Trimming removed 4 bases from V and 4 bases from J, with 9 bases in between. The CDR3 nucleotides are TGTGCCAGCAGCATTCAAAGATACGAGCAGTACTTC. Its translation: CASSIQRYEQYF. The full variable domain, its missing parts supplied by reference TRBV5-4 and TRBJ2-7, is ETGVTQSPTHLIKTRGQQVTLRCSSQSGHNTVSWYQQALGQGPQFIFQYYREEENGRGNFPPRFSGLQFPNYSSELNVNALELDDSALYLCASSIQRYEQYFGPGTRLTVT.

This clone came up once. This chain uses TRBV28 with TRBJ1-2, with a possible D match to TRBD1 (6 bases). Germline values: CDR1 MDHEN, CDR2 SYDVKM. V gave up 8 bases and J gave up 8 bases, with 18 bases separating them. The CDR3 contains 13 residues. The CDR3 loop is CASLAGGARGYTF. The DNA for the CDR3 is TGTGCCAGCCTCGCGGGGGGGGCACGAGGCTACACCTTC.

This clone was counted once. V is TRBV28 and J is TRBJ1-2; 8 bases match TRBD1. V shed 5 bases, J shed 2 bases, and the junction held 7 bases outside the gene matches. The CDR3 length is 15 residues. The germline V gene has CDR1 MDHEN and CDR2 SYDVKM. The CDR3 spells CASSATTGANYGYTF. The CDR3 bases are TGTGCCAGCAGTGCCACGACAGGGGCCAACTATGGCTACACCTTC.

The V and J genes are TRBV15 and TRBJ2-7; D is possibly TRBD1 or TRBD2 (5 bases each). CDR3 length: 15 amino acids. Germline-derived CDR1 and CDR2 are LNHNV and YYDKDF (reference sequence). The V end lost 4 bases, the J end lost 9 bases, and 22 bases lay between the germline ends. The CDR3 reads CATSTQRTSPTGQYF. Here the CDR3 DNA reads TGTGCCACCAGCACCCAGCGGACTTCTCCCACAGGGCAGTACTTC.